This T cell receptor (beta chain) was sequenced in a study of response to subunit inactivated influenza vaccine. Study-level results: Authors suggested seasonal influenza vaccinations each recruit few new T cells.

Using its own MiXCR run on the RT-PCR reads, TCRdb lists one record per CDR3 protein. The sample has roughly 160,000 distinct CDR3 sequences; about 11% are singletons. CDR3 length: 15 amino acids. Germline V gene lookup returns CDR1 SGHAT and CDR2 FQNNGV. Trimming cost V 5 bases and J 6 bases; bases outside gene matches: 3. This clonotype was detected only a few times. Its specificity is unknown. Sequenced material: CD8+ T cells sorted from PBMCs, taken around 25 months after vaccination. The origin of this receptor is a man between 45 and 75 years old who received an inactivated influenza vaccine. The V and J genes are TRBV11-2 and TRBJ2-1; TRBD2 matches 14 bases. CDR3 loop: CASSIGLAGGNEQFF. DNA for the CDR3: TGTGCCAGCAGCATAGGACTAGCGGGAGGCAATGAGCAGTTCTTC.